Below, 10 T cell receptor beta chains from the same sample are listed, as sequenced in a study of cytomegalovirus exposure and HLA in healthy donors. In the PCR, 60 Vbeta and 13 Jbeta primers were used. Sequenced by immunoSEQ multiplex PCR; TCRdb stores in-frame clones only, minus some. The sample records about 130,000 clones, under 85% being singletons. Sequenced: PBMCs. The receptors shown here come from a man aged 30 to 45 in good health and CMV-seronegative.

The CDR3 coding sequence is TGTGCCAGCAGTTTGTGGGGGGAAAACATTCAGTACTTC. The encoded protein is CASSLWGENIQYF. This rearrangement joins TRBV27 to TRBJ2-4; D possibly corresponds to TRBD2 (6 bases). Trimming took off 3 bases at V and 5 bases at J, with 8 bases between the two ends. The CDR3 covers 13 residues. Germline V CDR1 and CDR2: MNHEY, SMNVEV (reference sequence).

J is TRBJ2-7 and V is TRBV5-1; 10 nucleotides line up with TRBD2. CDR3 length equals 15 residues. The junction had 10 bases not matched to a gene; V was cut back by 4 bases and J by 6 bases. CDR1 and CDR2 from the germline V gene are SGHRS and YFSETQ. For the CDR3, the DNA is TGCGCCAGCAGCCCGGAGGGGACTAGCGTTACCGAGCAGTACTTC. As protein: CASSPEGTSVTEQYF.

The chain employs TRBV6-1 and TRBJ2-4, with a weak D call TRBD1 (7 bases). The CDR3 contains 17 residues. The V gene's germline CDR1 is MNHNS and CDR2 SASEGT. V was trimmed by 1 base and J by 11 bases, leaving 24 bases between them. Here the CDR3 reads CASSEVWARRQGGVQYF. The CDR3 DNA reads as TGTGCCAGCAGTGAAGTCTGGGCTAGACGACAGGGAGGAGTTCAGTACTTC.

The chain links TRBV5-1 to TRBJ2-7; TRBD2 agrees at 8 bases. This CDR3 is 17 amino acids long. CDR1 is SGHRS, CDR2 YFSETQ, per germline. Trimming removed 1 base from V and 5 bases from J; junction bases left unmatched: 14. The CDR3 DNA reads TGCGCCAGCAGCTTGCGGGGACTAGGTACGTTCTGGGACGAGCAGTACTTC. Its translation is CASSLRGLGTFWDEQYF.

V and J are TRBV7-8 and TRBJ2-6, with a weak D call TRBD2 (5 bases). The CDR3 totals 15 residues. The V and J ends lost 8 bases and 0 bases respectively, with 11 bases between them. Germline V CDR1 and CDR2: SGHVS, FQNEAQ. CDR3 region: CASWSGNSGANVLTF. DNA for the CDR3: TGTGCCAGCTGGTCGGGGAACTCTGGGGCCAACGTCCTGACTTTC. Full variable domain (missing parts from reference TRBV7-8 and TRBJ2-6): GAGVSQSPRYKVAKRGQDVALRCDPISGHVSLFWYQQALGQGPEFLTYFQNEAQLDKSGLPSDRFFAERPEGSVSTLKIQRTQQEDSAVYLCASWSGNSGANVLTFGAGSRLTVL.

The gene calls are TRBV5-1 and TRBJ2-7; 9 bases map to TRBD2. CDR1 is SGHRS, CDR2 YFSETQ, per germline. The CDR3 length is 16 residues. The junction had 4 bases not matched to a gene; V was cut back by 0 bases and J by 0 bases. The CDR3 region is CASSLERGVISYEQYF. CDR3 in DNA: TGCGCCAGCAGCTTGGAGCGGGGGGTGATCTCCTACGAGCAGTACTTC.

The genes are TRBV7-3 and TRBJ2-1; 15 bases map to TRBD2. The length of the CDR3 is 16 residues. Germline V gene sequence: CDR1 SGHTA, CDR2 FQGTGA. The V gene end was trimmed by 5 bases and the J gene end by 7 bases; junction bases not matched to a gene: 6. CDR3 sequence (DNA): TGTGCCAGCAGCAGGGGACTAGCGGGAGGAGGGAATGAGCAGTTCTTC. It is translated as CASSRGLAGGGNEQFF.

CDR3 sequence: CASRLSGGAVDTQYF. The CDR3 DNA follows: TGTGCCAGCAGACTTAGCGGGGGGGCGGTAGATACGCAGTATTTT. The chain carries TRBV7-6 and TRBJ2-3; the match to TRBD2 covers 11 bases. The length of the CDR3 is 15 residues. CDR1 and CDR2 (germline): SGHVS, FNYEAQ. The junction had 7 bases not matched to a gene; V was cut back by 6 bases and J by 5 bases.

The chain joins TRBV15 to TRBJ2-5; D may be TRBD2 (6 bases). CDR1 is LNHNV and CDR2 is YYDKDF in the germline V gene (reference sequence). V lost 0 bases to trimming and J lost 3 bases, with 14 bases between them. The CDR3 totals 16 residues. The CDR3 DNA reads as TGTGCCACCAGCAGAGATAGGGGCGGAGGGGAAGAGACCCAGTACTTC. It encodes CATSRDRGGGEETQYF.

This sequence joins TRBV7-2 and TRBJ1-1, with D perhaps TRBD1 (6 bases). This CDR3 spans 12 amino acids. V was trimmed by 4 bases and J by 6 bases, leaving 9 bases between them. CDR1 SGHTA and CDR2 FQGNSA come from the germline V gene. In DNA, the CDR3 is TGTGCCAGCAGCTCTTACAGGGCTGAAGCTTTCTTT. This sequence encodes CASSSYRAEAFF.